Presented here are 16 T cell receptor beta chains from one specimen sequenced in a study of shared clonotypes between healthy human individuals (dated by TCRdb to between 2020 and 2021). The receptor library was made with the immunoSEQ multiplex PCR assay. The clones in this table, taken by TCRdb from immuneACCESS, are in-frame only. Not every clone is retained; where verified, under half of the shortfall comes from an unresolved V gene, and the cause of the rest is unknown. This sample lists around 550,000 clones; about 96% were detected once. Of the sample, under 0.06% is held by the ten largest clones. Sequencing was done on a sample of naive CD4+ T cells sorted from blood. The cell subset or site tag for this specimen amounts to: CD45RA+ positively selected. These receptors originate from a woman in her thirties in good health.

The chain links TRBV10-3 to TRBJ1-1; D not certain. The CDR3 runs to 13 residues. Trimming removed 4 bases from V and 1 base from J, with 7 bases in between. CDR1 and CDR2 (germline): ENHRY, SYGVKD. The CDR3 coding sequence is TGTGCCATCAGTGTTGAGGGGAACACTGAAGCTTTCTTT. Its protein is CAISVEGNTEAFF.

This sequence joins TRBV19 and TRBJ2-3; tentatively, D is TRBD1 (5 bases). V was cut by 5 bases and J by 6 bases, with 15 bases left in between. CDR3 size: 14 residues. Germline-derived CDR1 and CDR2 are LNHDA and SQIVND (reference sequence). The CDR3 sequence is CASSPAQGVDTQYF. In nucleotides, the CDR3 is TGTGCCAGTAGTCCCGCTCAAGGGGTCGATACGCAGTATTTT.

In this sample, this clone turned up once. V and J are TRBV18 and TRBJ2-3, with D perhaps given as TRBD1 or TRBD2 (5 bases each). V was clipped by 4 bases and J by 6 bases, with 20 bases between them. Germline V CDR1 and CDR2: KGHSH, LQKENI. This CDR3 is 16 amino acids long. CDR3 region: CASSQMTGGTADTQYF. CDR3 DNA sequence: TGTGCCAGCTCACAAATGACTGGGGGAACAGCCGATACGCAGTATTTT.

This sequence joins TRBV30 and TRBJ2-7; a weak D match, TRBD1 (6 bases). Per germline, CDR1 GTSNPN and CDR2 SVGIG (reference sequence). The CDR3 is made up of 13 amino acids. Trimming took 4 bases from V and 5 from J, leaving 15 bases between them. The CDR3 loop is CAWTGGASHEQYF. The CDR3 DNA reads as TGTGCCTGGACTGGGGGCGCTTCCCACGAGCAGTACTTC.

The table lists this clone with a count of one. The chain joins TRBV29-1 to TRBJ1-1; TRBD1 agrees at 7 bases. V shed 5 bases and J 5 bases; nucleotides not matched to a gene: 20. Per germline, CDR1 SQVTM and CDR2 ANQGSEA. The CDR3 sequence is 17 residues long. The CDR3 bases are TGCAGCGTTTTATTGGCAGACCAAAGACAGGGATGGACTGAAGCTTTCTTT. As protein: CSVLLADQRQGWTEAFF.

The gene calls are TRBV19 and TRBJ2-1; D not resolved. V lost 4 bases and J 8 bases, leaving 9 bases between the germline ends. Germline V gives CDR1 LNHDA, CDR2 SQIVND (reference sequence). The CDR3 covers 12 residues. The CDR3, as DNA: TGTGCCAGTAGTACAAGAAGCGATGAGCAGTTCTTC. Its translation is CASSTRSDEQFF. Together with reference TRBV19 and TRBJ2-1, the CDR3 gives the full variable domain: DGGITQSPKYLFRKEGQNVTLSCEQNLNHDAMYWYRQDPGQGLRLIYYSQIVNDFQKGDIAEGYSVSREKKESFPLTVTSAQKNPTAFYLCASSTRSDEQFFGPGTRLTVL.

This clone was counted once. The chain carries TRBV10-3 and TRBJ1-5, with D perhaps TRBD1 (5 bases). There are 15 residues in the CDR3. The ends were cut back, 2 bases at V and 1 base at J, with 9 bases in the middle. Germline V CDR1 and CDR2: ENHRY, SYGVKD. The CDR3 coding sequence is TGTGCCATCAGTGAGCAGGGCAGCAGCAATCAGCCCCAGCATTTT. Translation: CAISEQGSSNQPQHF.

The chain carries TRBV5-1 and TRBJ2-7; 9 bases are shared with TRBD1. With 0 bases clipped from V and 2 bases from J, the junction kept 6 bases outside the gene matches. Looked up from germline, CDR1 is SGHRS and CDR2 is YFSETQ. The CDR3 has 16 residues. CDR3 sequence: CASSLGTWTGAYEQYF. The CDR3, as DNA: TGCGCCAGCAGCTTGGGAACATGGACAGGGGCCTACGAGCAGTACTTC.

V usage is TRBV4-1 and J usage is TRBJ2-5; possibly TRBD1 for D (6 bases). Germline loops: CDR1 MGHRA, CDR2 YSYEKL. V was trimmed by 3 bases and J by 2 bases, leaving 16 bases between them. The CDR3 is 16 residues long. The CDR3 sequence: CASSQAQEQGQETQYF. DNA of the CDR3: TGCGCCAGCAGCCAGGCTCAGGAGCAGGGGCAAGAGACCCAGTACTTC.

Only one count was recorded for this clone. This chain joins TRBV19 and TRBJ2-7; D gene uncertain. The germline gives CDR1 LNHDA, CDR2 SQIVND (reference sequence). The CDR3 loop spans 12 amino acids. V was shortened by 8 bases and J by 3 bases, with 11 bases between the two germline ends. The CDR3 spells CASSLGGYEQYF. As DNA, the CDR3 is TGTGCCAGTTCGCTGGGTGGCTACGAGCAGTACTTC.

The chain combines TRBV11-2 with TRBJ2-7; 11 bases are a match to TRBD2. J lost 7 bases, V lost 3 bases, and 11 bases had no gene match. In germline, CDR1 is SGHAT, CDR2 FQNNGV. The CDR3 covers 16 residues. CDR3 in amino acids: CASSFARLAGGGEQYF. The CDR3, as DNA: TGTGCCAGCAGCTTCGCCCGGCTAGCGGGAGGTGGAGAGCAGTACTTC.

V and J are TRBV15 and TRBJ2-7; 9 bases map to TRBD2. V lost 0 bases, J lost 3 bases, and 6 bases stayed unmatched. CDR1 LNHNV and CDR2 YYDKDF come from the germline V gene (reference sequence). The CDR3 runs 16 residues. Here the CDR3 reads CATSRDPVAGVYEQYF. CDR3 coding DNA: TGTGCCACCAGCAGAGATCCCGTAGCGGGGGTCTACGAGCAGTACTTC. Full variable domain (remainder filled in from reference TRBV15 and TRBJ2-7): DAMVIQNPRYQVTQFGKPVTLSCSQTLNHNVMYWYQQKSSQAPKLLFHYYDKDFNNEADTPDNFQSRRPNTSFCFLDIRSPGLGDTAMYLCATSRDPVAGVYEQYFGPGTRLTVT.

This clone occurred once. CDR3 loop: CASSSNTDTQYF. For the CDR3, the DNA is TGTGCCAGCAGTTCCAACACAGATACGCAGTATTTT. The chain carries TRBV28 and TRBJ2-3; no reliable D call. This CDR3 spans 12 amino acids. Trimming removed 4 bases at V and 2 bases at J, with 4 bases between. Germline V gene lookup returns CDR1 MDHEN and CDR2 SYDVKM.

The chain has TRBV7-9 and TRBJ2-7; the D gene could be TRBD1 or TRBD2 (5 bases each). V lost 2 bases and J lost 6, with 17 bases in between. CDR1 is SEHNR, CDR2 FQNEAQ, per germline (reference sequence). There are 15 residues in the CDR3. CDR3 DNA sequence: TGTGCCAGCAGCTTATTTAGGGGACCCACCCCCGAGCAGTACTTC. Encoded protein: CASSLFRGPTPEQYF.

V usage is TRBV27 and J usage is TRBJ2-7; D perhaps matches TRBD2 (6 bases). This CDR3 comprises 13 residues. The germline V and J ends were trimmed by 4 bases and 1 base, with 8 bases remaining between them. Germline-derived CDR1 and CDR2 are MNHEY and SMNVEV (reference sequence). CDR3 sequence: CASSWDSSYEQYF. In nucleotides, the CDR3 is TGTGCCAGCAGTTGGGACTCTTCCTACGAGCAGTACTTC.

About this clone: Within the sample, other DNA sequences also encode this same CDR3. The chain recombines TRBV20-1 with TRBJ1-1; D is ambiguous. Looked up from germline, CDR1 is DFQATT and CDR2 is SNEGSKA (reference sequence). CDR3 length: 8 amino acids. The V and J ends lost 1 base and 11 bases respectively, with 2 bases between them. The CDR3 loop is CSARGAFF. The CDR3 nucleotides read TGCAGTGCTAGAGGGGCTTTCTTT.